The clone carrying this T cell receptor (beta chain) was counted only a few times. This entry is derived from a study of regulatory T cells in long-lasting Graves disease. The germline V and J ends were trimmed by 6 bases and 5 bases, with 11 bases remaining between them. The length of the CDR3 is 13 residues. Investigators prepared the TCR beta libraries by applying iRepertoire HTBI primers and Arm-PCR of CDR3 regions. MiXCR, run by TCRdb on the multiplex PCR reads, gives a single entry per CDR3 protein. The repertoire includes 400,000 to 500,000 distinct CDR3 sequences, about 20% of them detected once, and 13% sits in the top ten. Time point described: persistent/refractory GD, antithyroid drugs over 5 years with positive TRAb. PBMC-derived RNA was used for the TCR library.

The chain joins TRBV12-3 or TRBV12-4 to TRBJ2-1; D may be TRBD2 (5 bases). The sequenced sample was peripheral blood mononuclear cells (PBMCs), obtained when the disease was refractory, from a patient treated with antithyroid drugs. This TCR came from a female donor with Graves disease. For the CDR3, the DNA is TGTGCCAGCAGGGCAGGAGGAGACAATGAGCAGTTCTTC. Protein: CASRAGGDNEQFF.